These 8 T cell receptor beta chains came from one sample sequenced in a study of T cells after yellow fever vaccination. Each CDR3 protein gets one entry after TCRdb re-called the 5' RACE reads with MiXCR. This table has a few hundred thousand distinct CDR3 sequences, 4.1% appearing once. Sequencing was performed on PBMCs, taken 5 days after the yellow fever booster vaccination. The receptor source for this set is a man younger than 30 who received the YFV17D yellow fever vaccine.

This clonotype has only a few counts. CDR3 loop: CASSYDIRHEQYV. The DNA of the CDR3 is TGTGCCAGCAGTTACGACATTAGGCACGAGCAGTACGTC. This rearrangement joins TRBV6-6 to TRBJ2-7; D unclear. The CDR3 has 13 amino acids. Germline CDR1 and CDR2: MNHNY and SVGAGI (reference sequence). Trimming removed 2 bases from V and 5 bases from J, with 10 bases in between.

This clonotype was counted between two and nine times. The CDR3 spells CSAYHHVFGENSPLHF. CDR3 in DNA: TGCAGTGCCTACCATCATGTTTTTGGAGAGAATTCACCCCTCCACTTT. V gene TRBV20-1 combines with J gene TRBJ1-6, with D unresolved. This CDR3 is built from 16 residues. From germline, CDR1 is DFQATT and CDR2 SNEGSKA (reference sequence). The V end lost 6 bases, the J end lost 7 bases, and 22 bases lay between the germline ends.

This clonotype was seen a handful of times. The CDR3 loop is CASSLAGPSGGCPYEQYF. The CDR3 DNA reads as TGCGCCAGCAGCTTGGCAGGCCCTAGCGGGGGCTGTCCCTACGAGCAGTACTTC. The chain uses TRBV5-1 and TRBJ2-7, with 10 bases lining up with TRBD2. With 0 bases clipped from V and 2 bases from J, the junction kept 11 bases outside the gene matches. Germline loops: CDR1 SGHRS, CDR2 YFSETQ. This CDR3 has 18 amino acids.

CDR3 sequence: CASSFHEQYV. The CDR3 DNA follows: TGTGCCAGCAGCTTCCACGAGCAGTACGTC. This chain connects TRBV7-9 to TRBJ2-7; D gene ambiguous. The V gene's germline CDR1 is SEHNR and CDR2 FQNEAQ (reference sequence). The CDR3 length is 10 residues. V lost 3 bases and J lost 5, with 2 bases in between.

This clonotype was seen many times. The rearrangement uses TRBV5-8 and TRBJ2-3; D may be TRBD2 (6 bases). CDR1 is SGHTS and CDR2 is YDEGEE in the germline V gene. Trimming left V 4 bases short and J 2 bases short, with 11 bases between. The CDR3 spans 14 residues. The CDR3 here is CASSTGTFTDTQYF. Here the CDR3 DNA reads TGTGCCAGCAGCACCGGGACTTTCACAGATACGCAGTATTTT.

This clonotype has more than one count but fewer than ten. V gene TRBV27 combines with J gene TRBJ2-7, with D possibly being TRBD1 or TRBD2 (5 bases each). V dropped 6 bases and J dropped 0 bases, with 15 bases sitting between them. Germline V CDR1 and CDR2: MNHEY, SMNVEV (reference sequence). This CDR3 contains 15 residues. The CDR3 DNA is TGTGCCAGCAGCCCCGGGACGTTAAGCTCCTACGAGCAGTACTTC. Encoded protein: CASSPGTLSSYEQYF.

This clonotype was detected many times. One junction end does not reproduce the germline sequence, and a read error may be involved. The rearrangement joins TRBV12-3 or TRBV12-4 to TRBJ2-3; D gene ambiguous. The CDR3 spans 14 residues. The CDR3 spells CASSLGPSTDTQYF. CDR3 DNA sequence: TGTGCCAGCAGCTTAGGGCCTTCCACAGATACGCAGTATTTT.

This clonotype was seen a handful of times. CDR3 amino acids: CASSPSGLSEKLFF. CDR3 DNA sequence: TGTGCCAGCAGCCCCTCAGGCCTTAGTGAAAAACTGTTTTTT. This chain uses TRBV5-4 with TRBJ1-4; D unresolved. Germline V gene data show CDR1 as SGHNT and CDR2 as YYREEE (reference sequence). Trimming stripped 4 bases from V and 7 bases from J, with 14 bases between. This CDR3 has 14 residues.